These 27 T cell receptor beta chains originate from one sample sequenced in a study of shared clonotypes between healthy human individuals. The data were produced by immunoSEQ multiplex PCR, yet TCRdb's version contains in-frame clones alone and is incomplete. This sample carries over 1.4 million clones, roughly 96% of them seen once, and the ten largest clones take over 1%. Input material: naive CD4+ T cells sorted from blood. Indicated subset: CD45RA+ positively selected. The receptor source for this set is a man younger than 40 in good health.

The chain has TRBV28 and TRBJ1-2; no clear D gene. This CDR3 spans 15 amino acids. With 3 bases removed from V and 6 bases from J, the gap between germline ends came to 17 bases. The germline V gene has CDR1 MDHEN and CDR2 SYDVKM. CDR3 protein: CASSLTSWVGDGYTF. For the CDR3, the DNA is TGTGCCAGCAGTTTGACGTCTTGGGTAGGCGATGGCTACACCTTC.

The chain joins TRBV27 to TRBJ2-7; D is perhaps TRBD2 (5 bases). Germline V gene sequence: CDR1 MNHEY, CDR2 SMNVEV (reference sequence). The CDR3 is made up of 14 amino acids. With 4 bases removed from V and 4 bases from J, the gap between germline ends came to 14 bases. This CDR3 reads CASSYSGVQYEQYF. The CDR3 coding sequence is TGTGCCAGCAGTTACTCCGGGGTGCAATACGAGCAGTACTTC.

The chain uses TRBV9 and TRBJ2-6; no clear D gene. The CDR3 length is 18 residues. V lost 2 bases to trimming and J lost 0 bases, with 15 bases between them. CDR1 and CDR2 (germline): SGDLS, YYNGEE. CDR3 region: CASSVAGEVFSGANVLTF. The CDR3 DNA reads TGTGCCAGCAGCGTCGCAGGCGAGGTCTTCTCTGGGGCCAACGTCCTGACTTTC.

The V and J genes are TRBV6-5 and TRBJ2-5; D remains ambiguous. Between the trimmed V and J ends, which lost 4 bases and 2 bases, there was a span of 17 bases. Germline CDR1 MNHEY, CDR2 SVGAGI. The CDR3 totals 16 residues. The chain's CDR3 is CASSWLSPRKQETQYF. CDR3 nucleotides: TGTGCCAGCAGTTGGCTCTCTCCCAGAAAACAAGAGACCCAGTACTTC.

The count of this clone is one. The gene calls are TRBV29-1 and TRBJ2-7; TRBD2 matches 14 bases. Germline CDR1 and CDR2: SQVTM and ANQGSEA. Trimming took 6 bases from V and 6 from J; bases not matched to a gene: 4. This CDR3 region has 13 residues. In nucleotides, the CDR3 is TGCAGCGTCCGGACTAGCGGGAGGACCGAGCAGTACTTC. It yields the protein CSVRTSGRTEQYF.

V and J are TRBV6-1 and TRBJ2-7, with D tentatively TRBD1 (5 bases). Germline V lookup: CDR1 MNHNS, CDR2 SASEGT. Between the trimmed V and J ends, which lost 3 bases and 2 bases, there was a span of 8 bases. The CDR3 is made up of 13 amino acids. The chain's CDR3 is CASSEQGTYEQYF. CDR3 DNA sequence: TGTGCCAGCAGTGAGCAGGGTACCTACGAGCAGTACTTC.

The chain carries TRBV11-2 and TRBJ2-5; 13 positions agree with TRBD2. The CDR3 extends over 15 amino acids. In germline, CDR1 is SGHAT, CDR2 FQNNGV. After removal of 5 bases from V and 7 bases from J, the junction contained 7 bases not matched to a gene. The chain's CDR3 is CASSLGLAGSGTQYF. Here the CDR3 DNA reads TGTGCCAGCAGCCTGGGACTAGCGGGATCTGGGACCCAGTACTTC.

The chain links TRBV4-3 to TRBJ2-1, with D hard to call. CDR1 is LGHNA and CDR2 is YSLEER in the germline V gene. The CDR3 loop spans 17 amino acids. V was trimmed by 0 bases and J by 5 bases, leaving 17 bases between them. CDR3 sequence (DNA): TGCGCCAGCAGCCAAGATCTAATAGGATTAGGTGACAATGAGCAGTTCTTC. Translation gives CASSQDLIGLGDNEQFF.

This clone was seen a single time. This chain joins TRBV14 and TRBJ2-3; 10 nucleotides line up with TRBD2. CDR1 and CDR2 (germline): SGHDN, FVKESK. The V gene end was trimmed by 4 bases and the J gene end by 6 bases; junction bases not matched to a gene: 13. This CDR3 comprises 17 residues. The CDR3 here is CASSPQLSGRADDTQYF. In DNA form, the CDR3 reads TGTGCCAGCAGCCCACAACTGAGCGGGAGGGCGGATGATACGCAGTATTTT.

The gene calls are TRBV7-9 and TRBJ1-4; 7 bases are a match to TRBD1. In germline, CDR1 is SEHNR, CDR2 FQNEAQ (reference sequence). CDR3 size: 15 residues. V trimming: 5 bases; J trimming: 4 bases; junction bases outside the gene matches: 7. In DNA, the CDR3 is TGTGCCAGCAGCGACAGACAGGGCAATAATGAAAAACTGTTTTTT. This gives the protein CASSDRQGNNEKLFF.

V gene TRBV2 combines with J gene TRBJ1-5; 8 bases match TRBD1. V gave up 6 bases and J gave up 6 bases; unmatched junction bases: 10. The CDR3 contains 15 residues. Germline V gene lookup returns CDR1 SNHLY and CDR2 FYNNEI. The DNA of the CDR3 is TGTGCCAGCAGGGACAGGGAAATGGGTTCTCAGCCCCAGCATTTT. It specifies CASRDREMGSQPQHF.

The chain joins TRBV5-4 to TRBJ2-2; 8 positions match TRBD2. V shed 4 bases and J 1 base; nucleotides not matched to a gene: 9. Germline V gene lookup returns CDR1 SGHNT and CDR2 YYREEE (reference sequence). The CDR3 sequence is 17 residues long. For the CDR3, the DNA is TGTGCCAGCAGCGCTCCGGGGGGGCAACTGAACACCGGGGAGCTGTTTTTT. Translation: CASSAPGGQLNTGELFF.

This clone was seen once. This chain uses TRBV5-1 with TRBJ2-3; 7 positions match TRBD1. From germline, CDR1 is SGHRS and CDR2 YFSETQ. The CDR3 has 15 amino acids. Germline trimming cut 6 bases from V and 2 bases from J; bases unmatched to any gene: 9. Here the CDR3 reads CASIGDSLVTDTQYF. The CDR3 bases are TGCGCCAGCATTGGGGACAGTTTGGTCACAGATACGCAGTATTTT.

This chain uses TRBV7-9 with TRBJ2-1; D is unclear. From germline, CDR1 is SEHNR and CDR2 FQNEAQ (reference sequence). V was pared by 1 base and J by 10 bases, with 5 bases between. The CDR3 has 11 residues. This CDR3 is CASSLVAEQFF. The CDR3 DNA is TGTGCCAGCAGCTTAGTGGCGGAGCAGTTCTTC.

This chain links TRBV5-1 with TRBJ2-1; 10 bases map to TRBD2. V shed 3 bases and J 3 bases; nucleotides not matched to a gene: 9. CDR3 size: 17 residues. Germline V gene lookup returns CDR1 SGHRS and CDR2 YFSETQ. The DNA for the CDR3 is TGCGCCAGCAGCTGGGAGGTTGCTAGCGGGAGCTACAATGAGCAGTTCTTC. It specifies CASSWEVASGSYNEQFF.

The J gene is TRBJ2-1, the V gene TRBV19; D may be TRBD1 or TRBD2 (5 bases each). V lost 3 bases, J lost 9 bases, and 18 bases lay in between. Germline values: CDR1 LNHDA, CDR2 SQIVND (reference sequence). This CDR3 has 15 amino acids. The CDR3 DNA reads TGTGCCAGTAGTATGGACCGGGCTGGTGGGGGTGAGCAGTTCTTC. Its protein product is CASSMDRAGGGEQFF. Full variable domain (rest looked up from reference TRBV19 and TRBJ2-1): DGGITQSPKYLFRKEGQNVTLSCEQNLNHDAMYWYRQDPGQGLRLIYYSQIVNDFQKGDIAEGYSVSREKKESFPLTVTSAQKNPTAFYLCASSMDRAGGGEQFFGPGTRLTVL.

The rearrangement links TRBV5-4 to TRBJ2-3; TRBD1 or TRBD2 may be the D gene (5 bases each). V was shortened by 0 bases and J by 2 bases, with 7 bases between the two germline ends. CDR1 is SGHNT, CDR2 YYREEE, per germline (reference sequence). This CDR3 region has 14 residues. CDR3 DNA: TGTGCCAGCAGCTTGGGGGGGAACACAGATACGCAGTATTTT. This codes for CASSLGGNTDTQYF.

About this clone: The sample has other DNA sequences that encode this CDR3 too. This chain connects TRBV2 to TRBJ2-1; D is possibly TRBD1 or TRBD2 (7 bases each). V dropped 11 bases and J dropped 0 bases, with 14 bases sitting between them. The CDR3 runs to 14 residues. The germline V gene has CDR1 SNHLY and CDR2 FYNNEI. The CDR3 spells CARGGGSSYNEQFF. Written as DNA, the CDR3 is TGTGCCCGAGGGGGCGGGAGCTCCTACAATGAGCAGTTCTTC.

J is TRBJ2-5 and V is TRBV6-1; D is undetermined. CDR3 length: 13 amino acids. The germline V gene has CDR1 MNHNS and CDR2 SASEGT. V gave up 0 bases and J gave up 14 bases, with 16 bases separating them. CDR3 coding DNA: TGTGCCAGCAGTGAAGCCCCCAGGTTCTCTGGTTACTTC. Its protein is CASSEAPRFSGYF.

The J gene is TRBJ2-7, the V gene TRBV25-1, with D maybe TRBD2 (6 bases). The CDR3 length is 18 residues. Trimming removed 3 bases at V and 3 bases at J, with 24 bases between. CDR1 is MGHDK and CDR2 is SYGVNS in the germline V gene. The CDR3 DNA sequence: TGTGCCAGCAGTGACCCTCCCCGGGACTTCCCTCTTCTCTACGAGCAGTACTTC. Its protein is CASSDPPRDFPLLYEQYF.

This chain connects TRBV7-9 to TRBJ2-7, with 11 bases aligning to TRBD1. The CDR3 sequence is 15 residues long. The V gene's germline CDR1 is SEHNR and CDR2 FQNEAQ (reference sequence). With V trimmed by 5 bases and J by 4 bases, 7 bases remained unmatched. CDR3 amino acids: CASSERWDRGYEQYF. The CDR3 bases are TGTGCCAGCAGCGAGCGGTGGGACAGGGGGTACGAGCAGTACTTC. Full variable domain (outside the CDR3, taken from reference TRBV7-9 and TRBJ2-7): DTGVSQNPRHKITKRGQNVTFRCDPISEHNRLYWYRQTLGQGPEFLTYFQNEAQLEKSRLLSDRFSAERPKGSFSTLEIQRTEQGDSAMYLCASSERWDRGYEQYFGPGTRLTVT.

This sequence joins TRBV5-1 and TRBJ1-1, with D uncertain. Germline V gene data show CDR1 as SGHRS and CDR2 as YFSETQ. This CDR3 has 12 amino acids. Trimming pared 3 bases from V and 12 bases from J, leaving 15 bases between. This chain's CDR3 is CASSSEGLLSFF. Here the CDR3 DNA reads TGCGCCAGCAGCTCAGAAGGCTTGCTGTCTTTCTTT.

This chain joins TRBV28 and TRBJ2-7; TRBD2 matches at 7 bases. Germline V gene sequence: CDR1 MDHEN, CDR2 SYDVKM. This CDR3 is built from 14 residues. Losses at the gene ends were 8 bases for V and 0 bases for J; bases not matched to a gene: 7. The CDR3 is CASRGGSLSYEQYF. The DNA of the CDR3 is TGTGCCAGCCGCGGCGGGAGCCTCTCCTACGAGCAGTACTTC.

This clone has only one observation. This same CDR3 is encoded by further DNA sequences in the sample. The V call is TRBV2, the J call TRBJ2-7; 10 nucleotides line up with TRBD1. The germline gives CDR1 SNHLY, CDR2 FYNNEI. This CDR3 is 14 amino acids long. After removal of 4 bases from V and 0 bases from J, the junction contained 0 bases not matched to a gene. The CDR3 sequence: CASSGTGGSYEQYF. The CDR3 coding sequence is TGTGCCAGCAGTGGGACAGGGGGCTCCTACGAGCAGTACTTC. Full variable domain (rest looked up from reference TRBV2 and TRBJ2-7): EPEVTQTPSHQVTQMGQEVILRCVPISNHLYFYWYRQILGQKVEFLVSFYNNEISEKSEIFDDQFSVERPDGSNFTLKIRSTKLEDSAMYFCASSGTGGSYEQYFGPGTRLTVT.

In the case of this clone: The identical CDR3 is also encoded by other nucleotide sequences in the sample. The chain links TRBV6-5 to TRBJ1-3; unclear D gene. The CDR3 has 14 amino acids. Looked up from germline, CDR1 is MNHEY and CDR2 is SVGAGI. With 4 bases removed from V and 0 bases from J, the gap between germline ends came to 7 bases. This CDR3 is CASSSWSSGNTIYF. The CDR3 DNA sequence: TGTGCCAGCAGTTCGTGGAGCTCTGGAAACACCATATATTTT.

The chain recombines TRBV6-1 with TRBJ2-2; D ambiguous. Trimming cost V 8 bases and J 7 bases, with 8 bases left between them. The CDR3 loop spans 11 amino acids. In germline, CDR1 is MNHNS, CDR2 SASEGT. CDR3 bases: TGTGCCAGCGCAAGAAACGGGGAGCTGTTTTTT. Translation: CASARNGELFF.

J is TRBJ1-4 and V is TRBV7-2, with D perhaps matching TRBD1 (5 bases). The CDR3 runs to 13 residues. Germline V gene data show CDR1 as SGHTA and CDR2 as FQGNSA. Trimming removed 5 bases at V and 12 bases at J, with 16 bases between. The CDR3 DNA sequence: TGTGCCAGCAGCATTTACTGGCAGGGCGAACTGTTTTTT. This translates into CASSIYWQGELFF.